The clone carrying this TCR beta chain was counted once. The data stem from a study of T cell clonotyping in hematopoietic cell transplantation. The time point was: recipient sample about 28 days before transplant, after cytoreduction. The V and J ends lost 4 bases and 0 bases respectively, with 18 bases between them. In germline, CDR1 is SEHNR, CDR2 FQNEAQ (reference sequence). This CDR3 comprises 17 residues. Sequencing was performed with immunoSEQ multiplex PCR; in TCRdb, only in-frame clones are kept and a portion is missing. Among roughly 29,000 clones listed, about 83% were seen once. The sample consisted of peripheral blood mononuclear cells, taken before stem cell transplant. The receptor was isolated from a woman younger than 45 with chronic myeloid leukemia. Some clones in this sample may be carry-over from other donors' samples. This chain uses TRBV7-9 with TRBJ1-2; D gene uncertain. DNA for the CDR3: TGTGCCAGCAGCTCCCCCGTCCCGAGACACCCTAACTATGGCTACACCTTC. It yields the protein CASSSPVPRHPNYGYTF.